Listed here are 15 T cell receptor beta chains from one sample, sequenced in a study of blood T cell repertoires in COVID-19. TCRdb keeps only in-frame clones here, not all; method: immunoSEQ multiplex PCR. The sample lists approximately 100,000 clones, about 88% occurring once. Sequenced input: peripheral blood. The receptors stem from a woman in her fifties or sixties with acute or convalescent COVID-19.

This chain uses TRBV6-5 with TRBJ1-3; the D is unclear. Per the germline V gene, CDR1 is MNHEY and CDR2 is SVGAGI. The V and J ends lost 6 bases and 4 bases respectively, with 16 bases between them. The CDR3 is 15 amino acids. The CDR3 bases are TGTGCCAGCAGCCCCCTGCGGGGATTCGGAAACACCATATATTTT. Residues: CASSPLRGFGNTIYF.

This clone came up once. The chain combines TRBV6-5 with TRBJ1-1, with unresolved D. From germline, CDR1 is MNHEY and CDR2 SVGAGI. The CDR3 has 14 residues. Trimming took 0 bases from V and 4 from J, leaving 9 bases between them. As DNA, the CDR3 is TGTGCCAGCAGTTACTCACGGGGAAGCACTGAAGCTTTCTTT. It is translated as CASSYSRGSTEAFF.

This clone occurred many times. This chain joins TRBV30 and TRBJ2-7; D is perhaps TRBD1 (6 bases). From germline, CDR1 is GTSNPN and CDR2 SVGIG (reference sequence). V was pared by 6 bases and J by 4 bases, with 10 bases between. The length of the CDR3 is 11 residues. CDR3 loop: CACSRGYEQYF. Written as DNA, the CDR3 is TGTGCCTGCTCCAGGGGTTACGAGCAGTACTTC.

The J gene is TRBJ1-2, the V gene TRBV6-5; D may be TRBD1 (6 bases). V dropped 6 bases and J dropped 7 bases, with 21 bases sitting between them. The CDR3 consists of 15 residues. Germline values: CDR1 MNHEY, CDR2 SVGAGI. This CDR3 reads CASRTRGAGRGGYTF. The CDR3 DNA is TGTGCCAGCAGGACACGGGGGGCGGGGCGGGGTGGCTACACCTTC.

This chain uses TRBV18 with TRBJ1-5, with 8 bases matching TRBD1. CDR1 is KGHSH and CDR2 is LQKENI in the germline V gene. The CDR3 extends over 15 amino acids. After removal of 3 bases from V and 2 bases from J, the junction contained 3 bases not matched to a gene. The CDR3 reads CASSPGQGGNQPQHF. The CDR3 DNA follows: TGTGCCAGCTCACCCGGACAGGGCGGCAATCAGCCCCAGCATTTT.

In DNA, the CDR3 is TGTGCCAGCAGCCAAGGGCAGTCTAATTCACCCCTCCACTTT. It is translated as CASSQGQSNSPLHF. V and J are TRBV3-1 (or the pseudogene TRBV3-2) and TRBJ1-6; D is uncertain. This CDR3 is built from 14 residues. The germline V and J ends were trimmed by 1 base and 6 bases, with 7 bases remaining between them. Germline-derived CDR1 and CDR2 are LGHDT and YNNKEL (reference sequence).

The chain joins TRBV19 to TRBJ1-2, with a weak D call TRBD1 (5 bases). The germline V gene encodes CDR1 LNHDA and CDR2 SQIVND (reference sequence). V lost 6 bases and J lost 6, with 14 bases in between. The CDR3 runs 13 residues. This CDR3 reads CASSLSGVHGYTF. In nucleotides, the CDR3 is TGTGCCAGTAGCCTATCGGGGGTGCATGGCTACACCTTC.

The rearrangement links TRBV5-6 to TRBJ2-5, with 7 bases fitting TRBD2. This CDR3 region has 15 residues. Germline-derived CDR1 and CDR2 are SGHDT and YYEEEE. The V segment lost 0 bases and the J segment 3 bases; nucleotides outside the gene matches: 5. The CDR3 sequence is CASSLAPSGEETQYF. For the CDR3, the DNA is TGTGCCAGCAGCTTGGCCCCTAGCGGTGAAGAGACCCAGTACTTC.

The chain joins TRBV9 to TRBJ1-4; D remains ambiguous. This CDR3 has 14 amino acids. Germline V gene lookup returns CDR1 SGDLS and CDR2 YYNGEE. Trimming cost V 4 bases and J 1 base, with 8 bases left between them. The CDR3, as DNA: TGTGCCAGCAGCCAGGTGGGAACTAATGAAAAACTGTTTTTT. Its protein is CASSQVGTNEKLFF.

V and J are TRBV7-8 and TRBJ2-7; D is uncertain. This CDR3 comprises 15 residues. V dropped 0 bases and J dropped 0 bases, with 9 bases sitting between them. The germline CDR1 and CDR2 sequences are SGHVS and FQNEAQ. CDR3 sequence: CASSLASVSSYEQYF. CDR3 nucleotides: TGTGCCAGCAGCTTAGCCTCTGTGAGCTCCTACGAGCAGTACTTC.

The gene calls are TRBV5-1 and TRBJ2-3, with D possibly matching TRBD2 (7 bases). The CDR3 length is 17 residues. V lost 3 bases, J lost 1 base, and 18 bases lay in between. Germline V gene lookup returns CDR1 SGHRS and CDR2 YFSETQ. The CDR3 sequence is CASSSLGGSGGTDTQYF. The CDR3 nucleotides read TGCGCCAGCAGCTCGCTAGGGGGAAGCGGGGGCACAGATACGCAGTATTTT.

This chain uses TRBV2 with TRBJ2-3, with 9 bases lining up with TRBD2. From germline, CDR1 is SNHLY and CDR2 FYNNEI. The CDR3 is 16 amino acids. The junction had 3 bases not matched to a gene; V was cut back by 2 bases and J by 0 bases. This chain's CDR3 is CASSETSGFSTDTQYF. CDR3 in DNA: TGTGCCAGCAGTGAAACTAGCGGGTTCAGCACAGATACGCAGTATTTT.

V and J are TRBV5-1 and TRBJ2-1, with TRBD2 identical over 8 bases. Germline V gene lookup returns CDR1 SGHRS and CDR2 YFSETQ. This CDR3 has 13 residues. The V segment lost 1 base and the J segment 15 bases; nucleotides outside the gene matches: 9. The CDR3 region has the DNA TGCGCCAGCAGCTTGACCCCAGCGGGGGAGGGGTTCTTC. Translation: CASSLTPAGEGFF.

The CDR3 region is CATRQGAYNEQFF. The DNA for the CDR3 is TGTGCCACTCGACAGGGGGCTTACAATGAGCAGTTCTTC. V and J are TRBV24-1 and TRBJ2-1; TRBD1 matches 10 bases. V dropped 10 bases and J dropped 4; count of bases not matched to a gene: 3. The CDR3 has 13 residues. Germline V CDR1 and CDR2: KGHDR, SFDVKD.

This clone appeared a single time. This chain links TRBV6-5 with TRBJ2-1; 14 bases map to TRBD2. Unmatched junction bases numbered 5, after V lost 8 bases and J lost 5 bases. The CDR3 spans 15 residues. CDR1 is MNHEY, CDR2 SVGAGI, per germline. As DNA, the CDR3 is TGTGCCAGCTGGACTAGCGGGGGGACCCACAATGAGCAGTTCTTC. Amino acid sequence: CASWTSGGTHNEQFF.